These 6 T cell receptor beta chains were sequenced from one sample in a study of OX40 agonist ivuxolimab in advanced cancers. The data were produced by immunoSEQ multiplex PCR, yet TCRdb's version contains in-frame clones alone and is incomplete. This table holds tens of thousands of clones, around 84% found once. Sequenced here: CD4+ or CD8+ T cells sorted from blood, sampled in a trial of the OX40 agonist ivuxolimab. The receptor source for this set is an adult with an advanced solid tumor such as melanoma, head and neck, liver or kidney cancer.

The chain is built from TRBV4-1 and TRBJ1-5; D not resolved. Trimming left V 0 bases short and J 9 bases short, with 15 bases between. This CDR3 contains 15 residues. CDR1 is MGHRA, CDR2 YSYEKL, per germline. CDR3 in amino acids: CASSQDVEQIRPQHF. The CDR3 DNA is TGCGCCAGCAGCCAAGATGTGGAACAGATCAGGCCCCAGCATTTT.

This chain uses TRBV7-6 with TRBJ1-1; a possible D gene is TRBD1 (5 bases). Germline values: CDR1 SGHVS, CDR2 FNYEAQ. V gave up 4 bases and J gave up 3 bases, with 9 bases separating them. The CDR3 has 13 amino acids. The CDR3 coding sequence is TGTGCCAGCAGCTCTGACAGACACACTGAAGCTTTCTTT. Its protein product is CASSSDRHTEAFF.

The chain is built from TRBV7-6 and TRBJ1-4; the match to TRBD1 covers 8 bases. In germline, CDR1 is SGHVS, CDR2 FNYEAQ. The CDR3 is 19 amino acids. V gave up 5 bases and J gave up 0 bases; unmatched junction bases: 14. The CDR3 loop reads CASSRRTGLIGSTNEKLFF. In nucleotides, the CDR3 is TGTGCCAGCAGCCGTAGGACAGGGTTAATCGGGTCAACTAATGAAAAACTGTTTTTT.

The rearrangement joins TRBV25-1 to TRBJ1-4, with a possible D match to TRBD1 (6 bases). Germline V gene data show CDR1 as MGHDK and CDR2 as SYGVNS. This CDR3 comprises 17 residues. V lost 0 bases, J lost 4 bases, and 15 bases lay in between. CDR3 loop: CASSEYTARGFNEKLFF. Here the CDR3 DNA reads TGTGCCAGCAGTGAATATACTGCTAGGGGGTTTAATGAAAAACTGTTTTTT. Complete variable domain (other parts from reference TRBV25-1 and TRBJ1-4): EADIYQTPRYLVIGTGKKITLECSQTMGHDKMYWYQQDPGMELHLIHYSYGVNSTEKGDLSSESTVSRIRTEHFPLTLESARPSHTSQYLCASSEYTARGFNEKLFFGSGTQLSVL.

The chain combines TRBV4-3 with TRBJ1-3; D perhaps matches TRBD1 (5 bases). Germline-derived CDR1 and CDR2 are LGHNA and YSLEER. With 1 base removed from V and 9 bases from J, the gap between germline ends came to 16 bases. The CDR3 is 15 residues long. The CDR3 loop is CASSQANRGLATIYF. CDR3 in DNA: TGCGCCAGCAGCCAAGCTAATCGGGGCCTGGCCACCATATATTTT.

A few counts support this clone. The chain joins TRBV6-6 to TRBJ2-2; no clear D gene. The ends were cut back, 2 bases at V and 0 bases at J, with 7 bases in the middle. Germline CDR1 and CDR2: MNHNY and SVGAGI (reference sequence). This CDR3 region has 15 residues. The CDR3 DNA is TGTGCCAGCAGTTACGGGCAGTCGAACACCGGGGAGCTGTTTTTT. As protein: CASSYGQSNTGELFF.